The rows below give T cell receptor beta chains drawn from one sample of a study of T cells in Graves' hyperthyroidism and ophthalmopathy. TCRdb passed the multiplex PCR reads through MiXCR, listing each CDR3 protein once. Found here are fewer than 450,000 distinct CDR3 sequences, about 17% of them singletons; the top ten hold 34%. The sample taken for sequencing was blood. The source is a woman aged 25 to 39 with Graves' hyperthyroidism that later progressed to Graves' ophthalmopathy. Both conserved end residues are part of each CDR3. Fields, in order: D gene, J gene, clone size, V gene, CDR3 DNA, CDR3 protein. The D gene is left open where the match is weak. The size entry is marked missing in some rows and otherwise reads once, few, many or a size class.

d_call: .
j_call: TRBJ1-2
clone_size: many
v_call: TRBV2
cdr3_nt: TGTGCCAGCAGTTCTTCTATACGGGCCGGCGGGATCTATGGCTACACCTTC
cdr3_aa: CASSSSIRAGGIYGYTF

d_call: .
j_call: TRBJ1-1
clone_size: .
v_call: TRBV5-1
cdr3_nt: TGCGCCAGCAGCATCCTCTACAGTGCGAACACTGAAGCTTTCTTT
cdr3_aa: CASSILYSANTEAFF

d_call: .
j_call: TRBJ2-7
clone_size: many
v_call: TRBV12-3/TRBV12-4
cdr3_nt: TGTGCCAGCAGAGAAAACTACGAGCAGTACTTC
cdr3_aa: CASRENYEQYF

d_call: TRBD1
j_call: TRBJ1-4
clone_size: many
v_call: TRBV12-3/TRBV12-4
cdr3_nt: TGTGCCAGCAGTTTAAGCGTTTGGGACAGGGTCGATGAAAAACTGTTTTTT
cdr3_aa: CASSLSVWDRVDEKLFF

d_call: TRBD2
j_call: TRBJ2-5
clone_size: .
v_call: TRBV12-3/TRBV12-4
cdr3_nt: TGTGCCAGCAGGCGACTAGCGGGAGTGCGAAGACAAGAGACCCAGTACTTC
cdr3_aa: CASRRLAGVRRQETQYF

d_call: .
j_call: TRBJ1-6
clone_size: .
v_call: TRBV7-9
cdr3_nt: TGTGCCAGCCTCGGGACGGGAAATTCACCCCTCCACTTT
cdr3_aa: CASLGTGNSPLHF

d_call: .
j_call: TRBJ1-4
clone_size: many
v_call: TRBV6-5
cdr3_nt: TGTGCCAGCAGTTACTCCAGGGTTTCGGGCCCTGAAAAACTGTTTTTT
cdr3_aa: CASSYSRVSGPEKLFF

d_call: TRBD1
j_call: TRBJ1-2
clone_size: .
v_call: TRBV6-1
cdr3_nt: TGTGCCAGCAGGCACCCTCTTCGGACAGGCTCGATTGGTATGAGCTACACCTTC
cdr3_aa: CASRHPLRTGSIGMSYTF

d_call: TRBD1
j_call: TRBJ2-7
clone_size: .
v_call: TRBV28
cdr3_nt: TGTGCCAGCAGTTTCCCAGGGGGCTCATACGAGCAGTACTTC
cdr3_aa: CASSFPGGSYEQYF

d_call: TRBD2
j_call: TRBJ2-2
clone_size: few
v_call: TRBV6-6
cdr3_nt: TGTGCCAGCAGTTTCTCGGGACTAGCGGGGCCTATCGCTGGCGGGGAGCTGTTTTTT
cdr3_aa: CASSFSGLAGPIAGGELFF

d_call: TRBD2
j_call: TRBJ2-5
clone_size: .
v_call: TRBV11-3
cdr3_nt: TGTGCCAGCAGCTCCAGAAGCGGGAGAGCCGGGGAGACCCAGTACTTC
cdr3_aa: CASSSRSGRAGETQYF

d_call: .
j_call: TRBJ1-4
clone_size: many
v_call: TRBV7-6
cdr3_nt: TGTGCCAGCCGCCGTTCCGGGGGACTTGCAACTAATGAAAAACTGTTTTTT
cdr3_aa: CASRRSGGLATNEKLFF

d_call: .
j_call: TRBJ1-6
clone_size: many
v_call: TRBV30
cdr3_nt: TGTGCCTGGAGTGTAGACCTACGAGGGGCCCTCCACTTT
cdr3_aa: CAWSVDLRGALHF

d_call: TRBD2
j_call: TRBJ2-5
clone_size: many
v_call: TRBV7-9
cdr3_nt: TGTGCCAGCAGCTCCGACCCCTATGGACTAGCGGGAGAAATACAAGAGACCCAGTACTTC
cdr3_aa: CASSSDPYGLAGEIQETQYF

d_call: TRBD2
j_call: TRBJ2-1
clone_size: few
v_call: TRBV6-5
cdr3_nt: TGTGCCAGCAGTTACCCAATAGCGGGGGGCCACAATGAGCAGTTCTTC
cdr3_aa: CASSYPIAGGHNEQFF

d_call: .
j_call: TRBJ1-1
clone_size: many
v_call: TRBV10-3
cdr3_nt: TGTGCCATCAGTGATGCTTATAACACAGGACAAACTGAAGCTTTCTTT
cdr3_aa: CAISDAYNTGQTEAFF

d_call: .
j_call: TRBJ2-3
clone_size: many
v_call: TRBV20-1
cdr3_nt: TGCAGTGCTAGTTCGCCCGATACGCAGTATTTT
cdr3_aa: CSASSPDTQYF

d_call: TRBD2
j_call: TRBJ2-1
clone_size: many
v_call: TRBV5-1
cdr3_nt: TGCGCCAGCAGCTTTAGGACTAGCGACAATGAGCAGTTCTTC
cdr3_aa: CASSFRTSDNEQFF

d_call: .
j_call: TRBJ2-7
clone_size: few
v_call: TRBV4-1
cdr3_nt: TGCGCCAGCAGCCAAGTTGGGACTCGGGGCCTCGAGCAGTACTTC
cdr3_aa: CASSQVGTRGLEQYF

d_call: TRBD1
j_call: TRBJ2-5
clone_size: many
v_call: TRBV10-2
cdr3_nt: TGCGCCAGCAGTGAGTCGATCGGACAGGGACTAGAGACCCAGTACTTC
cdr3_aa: CASSESIGQGLETQYF

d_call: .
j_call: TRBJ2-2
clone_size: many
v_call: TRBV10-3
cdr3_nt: TGTGCCATGGTCGCCGGGACAACGGGGACCGGGGAGCTGTTTTTT
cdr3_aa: CAMVAGTTGTGELFF

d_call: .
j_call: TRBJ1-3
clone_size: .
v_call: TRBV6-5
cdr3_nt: TGTGCCAGCAGTTACGGGGGTTCTTCTGGAAACACCATATATTTT
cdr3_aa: CASSYGGSSGNTIYF

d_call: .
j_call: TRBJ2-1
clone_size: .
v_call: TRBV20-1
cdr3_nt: TGCAGTGCTAGAGGCGGTAAGGGGTACAATGAACAGTTCTTC
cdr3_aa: CSARGGKGYNEQFF

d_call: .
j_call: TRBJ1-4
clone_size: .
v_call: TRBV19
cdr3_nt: TGTGCCAGTAGTATAGCACAGGGATTACCTCAAAAACTGTTTTTT
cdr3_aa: CASSIAQGLPQKLFF

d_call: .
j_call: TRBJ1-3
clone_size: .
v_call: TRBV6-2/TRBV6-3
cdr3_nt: TGTGCCAGCCGGAATGGACGCTCTGGAAACACCATATATTTT
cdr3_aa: CASRNGRSGNTIYF

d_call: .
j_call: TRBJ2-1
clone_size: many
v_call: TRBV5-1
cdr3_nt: TGCGCCAGCAGCTTGGTTGGGGGATCGAGTAATGAGCAGTTCTTC
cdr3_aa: CASSLVGGSSNEQFF

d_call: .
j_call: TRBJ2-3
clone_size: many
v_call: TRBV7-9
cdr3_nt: TGTGCCAGCAGCTTAGAACAGAGGGCAAATACGCAGTATTTT
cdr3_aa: CASSLEQRANTQYF

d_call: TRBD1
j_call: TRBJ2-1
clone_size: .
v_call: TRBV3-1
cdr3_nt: TGTGCCAGCAGCCAAGAGGGGAAACGGACAGGGGACAATGAGCAGTTCTTC
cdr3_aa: CASSQEGKRTGDNEQFF

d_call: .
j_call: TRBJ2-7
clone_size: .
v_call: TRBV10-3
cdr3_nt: TGTGCCATCAGTGAGTCGTTCGGCTACGAGCAGTACTTC
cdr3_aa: CAISESFGYEQYF